This T cell receptor beta chain came from a study of blood T cell repertoires in COVID-19. This CDR3 spans 14 amino acids. Germline V gene lookup returns CDR1 MNHEY and CDR2 SVGAGI. V trimming: 6 bases; J trimming: 1 base; junction bases outside the gene matches: 2. Some clones are missing from TCRdb's copy, which holds only in-frame ones; the method was immunoSEQ multiplex PCR. Found here are 68,000 or so clones, about 88% of them singletons; the top ten hold less than 3%. The TCR originated in a man between 65 and 85 years old with active or convalescent COVID-19. The rearrangement uses TRBV6-5 and TRBJ2-3, with 9 nucleotides matching TRBD2. Sequencing used peripheral blood. CDR3 in amino acids: CASRIAGGTDTQYF. The DNA of the CDR3 is TGTGCCAGCAGGATAGCGGGAGGCACAGATACGCAGTATTTT.